Below, 23 T cell receptor beta chains from the same sample are listed, as sequenced in a study of CDR3 diversity in severe acne. Via MiXCR, TCRdb re-called the PCR reads, giving one row per CDR3 protein. The repertoire holds 89,000 or so distinct CDR3 sequences, roughly half seen once, with around 10% in the top ten. Sequencing was performed on blood. The receptors come from a male donor in good health, serving as a control.

This clonotype was seen ten or more times. The chain joins TRBV15 to TRBJ2-1; TRBD2 agrees at 9 bases. V lost 0 bases to trimming and J lost 4 bases; unmatched junction nucleotides: 19. CDR3 length equals 21 residues. Germline V gives CDR1 LNHNV, CDR2 YYDKDF (reference sequence). For the CDR3, the DNA is TGTGCCACCAGCAGAGATAGGCCTGATAGAGGGGGTAGCGGGGGTTACAATGAGCAGTTCTTC. Translation gives CATSRDRPDRGGSGGYNEQFF. The complete variable domain, with remaining parts taken from reference TRBV15 and TRBJ2-1, reads DAMVIQNPRYQVTQFGKPVTLSCSQTLNHNVMYWYQQKSSQAPKLLFHYYDKDFNNEADTPDNFQSRRPNTSFCFLDIRSPGLGDTAMYLCATSRDRPDRGGSGGYNEQFFGPGTRLTVL.

This clonotype was found many times. The rearrangement uses TRBV3-1 and TRBJ2-1; D perhaps matches TRBD2 (7 bases). Between the trimmed V and J ends, which lost 4 bases and 7 bases, there was a span of 17 bases. The length of the CDR3 is 15 residues. Per the germline V gene, CDR1 is LGHDT and CDR2 is YNNKEL (reference sequence). This chain's CDR3 is CASSPQRGDRNEQFF. The CDR3 bases are TGTGCCAGCAGCCCCCAGCGGGGTGACAGGAATGAGCAGTTCTTC.

This clonotype was seen repeatedly, ten times or more. The rearrangement joins TRBV28 to TRBJ1-1, with a weak D call TRBD1 (5 bases). The length of the CDR3 is 11 residues. Germline loops: CDR1 MDHEN, CDR2 SYDVKM. Trimming left V 5 bases short and J 7 bases short, with 8 bases between. The CDR3 bases are TGTGCCAGCAGTCCCGACAGTGAAGCTTTCTTT. Translating it yields CASSPDSEAFF.

The rearrangement links TRBV12-3 or TRBV12-4 to TRBJ2-1, with a possible D match to TRBD1 (6 bases). Trimming cost V 2 bases and J 6 bases, with 14 bases left between them. The CDR3 spans 15 residues. This CDR3 is CASSLRAGDSNEQFF. The CDR3 coding sequence is TGTGCCAGCAGTTTAAGGGCAGGGGATAGCAATGAGCAGTTCTTC.

Concerning this clonotype itself: No conserved phenylalanine or tryptophan ends this CDR3, so it is likely a read error. No DNA is shown, since the ends of the CDR3 on it are uncertain; the CDR3 is the one TCRdb lists. The chain is built from TRBV2 and TRBJ1-4; no DNA check was done on the table's D call, TRBD1. Termini included, the CDR3 measures 15 amino acids. CDR1 and CDR2 from the germline V gene are SNHLY and FYNNEI. Here the CDR3 reads CASTGQGSYEQYFGP.

This clonotype came up many times. The chain carries TRBV24-1 and TRBJ2-6, with D hard to call. The CDR3 extends over 13 amino acids. V was pared by 9 bases and J by 2 bases, with 7 bases between. Looked up from germline, CDR1 is KGHDR and CDR2 is SFDVKD. DNA for the CDR3: TGTGCCACCGGGGATCCTGGGGCCAACGTCCTGACTTTC. It specifies CATGDPGANVLTF.

This clonotype was recorded at least ten times. The gene calls are TRBV11-3 and TRBJ2-6; the D gene is possibly TRBD1 (6 bases). Germline values: CDR1 SGHNT, CDR2 YENEEA. Trimming removed 6 bases at V and 0 bases at J, with 15 bases between. This CDR3 has 17 residues. This CDR3 reads CASSPGTQSSGANVLTF. CDR3 sequence (DNA): TGTGCCAGCAGTCCCGGGACACAAAGCTCTGGGGCCAACGTCCTGACTTTC.

By its share, this clonotype is medium-sized. In DNA, the CDR3 is TGTGCCAGCAGTATCCCCGAGGGACTAGCCTACGAGCAGTACTTC. This gives the protein CASSIPEGLAYEQYF. V gene TRBV28 combines with J gene TRBJ2-7; 8 bases line up with TRBD2. The V gene end was trimmed by 5 bases and the J gene end by 2 bases; junction bases not matched to a gene: 8. Germline V lookup: CDR1 MDHEN, CDR2 SYDVKM. The CDR3 is 15 amino acids.

This clonotype was detected a few times. This chain uses TRBV2 with TRBJ1-5; 8 bases are shared with TRBD1. CDR1 and CDR2 from the germline V gene are SNHLY and FYNNEI. The CDR3 has 13 amino acids. V was pared by 10 bases and J by 3 bases, with 5 bases of the junction left unmatched. CDR3 protein: CAMQGAVNQPQHF. The DNA for the CDR3 is TGTGCCATGCAGGGGGCGGTCAATCAGCCCCAGCATTTT. The complete variable domain, with remaining parts taken from reference TRBV2 and TRBJ1-5, reads EPEVTQTPSHQVTQMGQEVILRCVPISNHLYFYWYRQILGQKVEFLVSFYNNEISEKSEIFDDQFSVERPDGSNFTLKIRSTKLEDSAMYFCAMQGAVNQPQHFGDGTRLSIL.

The chain joins TRBV10-3 to TRBJ2-7, with TRBD1 matching 12 bases. The J call may be wrong; the DNA end is better matched by TRBJ2-1. The CDR3 covers 15 residues. In germline, CDR1 is ENHRY, CDR2 SYGVKD. CDR3 sequence reads: CAISSGTGGAGEQFF. The CDR3 nucleotides read TGTGCCATCAGCTCCGGGACAGGGGGCGCAGGCGAGCAGTTCTTC.

This clonotype was counted at least ten times. The chain links TRBV7-6 to TRBJ1-6; D possibly corresponds to TRBD1 (5 bases). Germline CDR1 is SGHVS and CDR2 is FNYEAQ. The CDR3 is 14 amino acids. The V gene lost 5 bases and the J gene lost 9 bases, with 14 bases spanning the gap. The CDR3 bases are TGTGCCAGCAGCCCTAGCCGTGGGGGTTCACCCCTCCACTTT. It codes for CASSPSRGGSPLHF.

In regard to this clonotype: The junction shows a germline mismatch at one end, possibly a read error. The rearrangement uses TRBV10-3 and TRBJ2-2; TRBD1 aligns across 9 bases. Germline V gene data show CDR1 as ENHRY and CDR2 as SYGVKD. The CDR3 extends over 10 amino acids. Here the CDR3 reads CASRTGEVFF. The CDR3 DNA sequence: TGTGCCAGCAGGACAGGGGAGGTGTTTTTT.

This clonotype appeared many times. V is TRBV7-6 and J is TRBJ2-3, with D perhaps TRBD1 or TRBD2 (5 bases each). Germline assignment: CDR1 SGHVS and CDR2 FNYEAQ. The CDR3 runs to 12 residues. V was clipped by 4 bases and J by 4 bases, with 6 bases between them. CDR3 DNA sequence: TGTGCCAGCAGCTGGGGGTCAGATACGCAGTATTTT. Its translation: CASSWGSDTQYF.

Worth noting for this clonotype: This is likely a read error, given that the CDR3 carries no conserved phenylalanine or tryptophan at its end. The chain has TRBV20-1 and TRBJ1-1; D perhaps matches TRBD1 (6 bases). This CDR3 contains 12 residues. Per the germline V gene, CDR1 is DFQATT and CDR2 is SNEGSKA (reference sequence). V was pared by 8 bases and J by 1 base, with 11 bases between. The CDR3 loop is CSSQGTNTEAFS. Here the CDR3 DNA reads TGCAGTTCACAGGGCACGAACACTGAAGCTTTCTCT.

This clonotype was seen a single time. This may arise from a read error, as a much more abundant clone is one base away. This chain connects TRBV30 to TRBJ1-6; D is unclear. The germline gives CDR1 GTSNPN, CDR2 SVGIG (reference sequence). Trimming left V 7 bases short and J 8 bases short, with 24 bases between. The CDR3 runs 16 residues. The CDR3 protein is CALRGGPALIDSPLHF. CDR3 nucleotide sequence: TGTGCCTTGCGGGGAGGGCCGGCATTGATCGATTCACCCCTCCACTTT.

This clonotype occurred many times. The chain recombines TRBV5-1 with TRBJ2-5; D is perhaps TRBD2 (6 bases). Per germline, CDR1 SGHRS and CDR2 YFSETQ. There are 14 residues in the CDR3. The ends were cut back, 3 bases at V and 1 base at J, with 10 bases in the middle. The chain's CDR3 is CASSSGRGQETQYF. CDR3 in DNA: TGCGCCAGCAGCTCGGGGCGGGGCCAAGAGACCCAGTACTTC.

For this clonotype: The junction and the germline gene differ at one end; a read error may be behind it. This chain connects TRBV7-6 to TRBJ1-3, with 7 bases fitting TRBD1. This CDR3 is 13 amino acids long. Germline CDR1 is SGHVS and CDR2 is FNYEAQ. The CDR3 region has the DNA TGTGCCGGCAGCAGGGGGTCAGGAAACACCATATATTTT. This sequence encodes CAGSRGSGNTIYF.

This sequence joins TRBV6-5 and TRBJ1-1; D is unclear. The CDR3 totals 14 residues. Trimming left V 5 bases short and J 1 base short, with 11 bases between. Looked up from germline, CDR1 is MNHEY and CDR2 is SVGAGI. The CDR3, as DNA: TGTGCCAGCAGTGTCAACAGAAAGAACACTGAAGCTTTCTTT. It yields the protein CASSVNRKNTEAFF.

By share of the sample, this clonotype is medium-sized (0.01 to 0.1%). CDR3 sequence: CASSPTRRYEQFF. The CDR3 DNA reads TGTGCCAGCAGCCCGACGCGGAGATATGAGCAGTTCTTC. The chain links TRBV7-6 to TRBJ2-1; D is undetermined. There are 13 residues in the CDR3. The V end was cut by 5 bases, the J end by 8 bases, with 13 bases between. Germline lookup yields CDR1 SGHVS and CDR2 FNYEAQ.

For this clonotype: The junction does not match germline at one end; this may be a read error. This chain uses TRBV24-1 with TRBJ1-5, with D uncertain. CDR1 and CDR2 from the germline V gene are KGHDR and SFDVKD. CDR3 size: 15 residues. Here the CDR3 DNA reads TGTGCCACCAGTGGGTCGACGTCTAGCAATCAGCCCCGGCATTTT. Its translation: CATSGSTSSNQPRHF.

This clonotype has only a few counts. V and J are TRBV18 and TRBJ2-5; TRBD1 is a possible D gene (5 bases). The CDR3 spans 13 residues. Deletions cut 4 bases from V and 5 bases from J, with 11 bases between. Germline-derived CDR1 and CDR2 are KGHSH and LQKENI. The CDR3 DNA is TGTGCCAGCTCACTGGGGCTTGGGGAGACCCAGTACTTC. Its translation: CASSLGLGETQYF.

A remark on this clonotype: A read error is possible here, since a much larger clone lies one base away. This chain links TRBV7-2 with TRBJ2-6, with D maybe TRBD1 (6 bases). CDR1 is SGHTA, CDR2 FQGNSA, per germline. The CDR3 consists of 14 residues. DNA of the CDR3: TGTGCCGGCAGCAAAGGACAGGGGGCCAACGTCCTGACTTTC. This codes for CAGSKGQGANVLTF.

The chain employs TRBV12-3 or TRBV12-4 and TRBJ1-6; D may be TRBD1 (5 bases). This CDR3 has 14 amino acids. V lost 3 bases, J lost 9 bases, and 12 bases lay in between. The CDR3 sequence is CASSFGTGGSPLHF. The CDR3, as DNA: TGTGCCAGCAGTTTCGGGACTGGGGGTTCACCCCTCCACTTT.